This TCR beta chain was recorded in a study of molecular identifiers for immune sequencing clone quantification. Whole-study findings and limits: Jurkat TCR RNA spiked in from one cell reportedly remained identifiable amid roughly 940,000 naive cells. Identical TCR molecules can share a barcode, and this sharing could underestimate highly expanded clone sizes.

CDR3 length: 15 amino acids. Germline V lookup: CDR1 SEHNR, CDR2 FQNEAQ (reference sequence). V was cut by 5 bases and J by 7 bases, with 21 bases left in between. Each CDR3 protein is one row after TCRdb ran MiXCR on the PCR reads. This sample has a few hundred thousand distinct CDR3 sequences, with roughly a quarter found just once. As concerns this clonotype: Its specificity is not known.

Naive CD8 libraries came from around 18,000 to 910,000 sorted cells with 10%, 30% or 50% RNA. The chain employs TRBV7-9 and TRBJ2-7; tentatively, D is TRBD2 (6 bases). The origin of this receptor is a human donor in good health. Some libraries in this study had Jurkat cell RNA spiked in. The sample was naive CD8+ T cells from blood, with Jurkat cell RNA spiked in. Documented subset: FACS-sorted CD8+CD4-CCR7+CD45RA+ naive T cells. The CDR3 is CASSLSYGSPGEQYF. CDR3 bases: TGTGCCAGCAGCCTATCGTACGGGAGTCCAGGGGAGCAGTACTTC.